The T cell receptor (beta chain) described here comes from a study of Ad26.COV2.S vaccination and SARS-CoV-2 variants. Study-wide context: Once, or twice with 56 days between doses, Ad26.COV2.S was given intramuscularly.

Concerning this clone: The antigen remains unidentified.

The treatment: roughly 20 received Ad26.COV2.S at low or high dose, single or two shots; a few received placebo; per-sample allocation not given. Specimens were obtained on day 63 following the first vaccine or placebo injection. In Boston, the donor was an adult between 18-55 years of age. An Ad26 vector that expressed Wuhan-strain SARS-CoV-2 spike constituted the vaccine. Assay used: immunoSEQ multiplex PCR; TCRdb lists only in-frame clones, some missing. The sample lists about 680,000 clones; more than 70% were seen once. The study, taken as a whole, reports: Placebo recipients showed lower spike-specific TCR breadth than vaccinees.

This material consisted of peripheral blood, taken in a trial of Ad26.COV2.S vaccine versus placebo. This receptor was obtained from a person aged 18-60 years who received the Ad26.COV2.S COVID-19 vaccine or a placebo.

The DNA of the CDR3 is TGTGCCAGCAGTGCCCCCCGAATAGCGGGAGGGCTCCATGAGCAGTTCTTC. This codes for CASSAPRIAGGLHEQFF. The chain couples TRBV27 to TRBJ2-1; 11 bases line up with TRBD2. J was trimmed by 8 bases and V by 5 bases; bases with no gene match: 14. CDR1 and CDR2 (germline): MNHEY, SMNVEV (reference sequence). The CDR3 length is 17 residues.